One sample yielded the 9 T cell receptor beta chains listed below, sequenced in a study of cytomegalovirus exposure and HLA in healthy donors. PCR involved 60 Vbeta and 13 Jbeta primers. Data came from immunoSEQ multiplex PCR; TCRdb stores just in-frame clones and leaves some out. The sample carries 150,000 to 200,000 clones, 78% recorded once. What was sequenced was PBMCs. The receptors derive from a woman aged 25 to 39 in good health and CMV-seropositive.

This chain uses TRBV2 with TRBJ2-7, with D possibly matching TRBD2 (7 bases). The germline gives CDR1 SNHLY, CDR2 FYNNEI. This CDR3 is 15 amino acids long. V lost 3 bases to trimming and J lost 1 base, with 13 bases between them. CDR3 loop: CASSDRGGPSYEQYF. The CDR3 nucleotides read TGTGCCAGCAGTGATAGGGGGGGCCCATCCTACGAGCAGTACTTC.

The V call is TRBV5-4, the J call TRBJ2-1, with 7 bases identical to TRBD1. Trimming removed 3 bases from V and 6 bases from J; junction bases left unmatched: 3. CDR1 SGHNT and CDR2 YYREEE come from the germline V gene (reference sequence). The CDR3 has 13 amino acids. The CDR3 nucleotides read TGTGCCAGCAGCTCACAGGGGTCCAATGAGCAGTTCTTC. Protein sequence: CASSSQGSNEQFF.

This clone was detected only a few times. The chain has TRBV5-1 and TRBJ2-7; perhaps TRBD1 as D (6 bases). Germline V CDR1 and CDR2: SGHRS, YFSETQ. CDR3 length: 19 amino acids. Trimming removed 1 base from V and 1 base from J, with 24 bases in between. The CDR3 spells CASSLSGINRAPTSYEQYF. The CDR3 bases are TGCGCCAGCAGCTTGTCGGGTATAAACAGGGCCCCTACTTCCTACGAGCAGTACTTC.

This chain uses TRBV14 with TRBJ2-1; 13 bases fit TRBD2. Germline trimming cut 1 base from V and 9 bases from J; bases unmatched to any gene: 3. This CDR3 has 15 amino acids. Germline-derived CDR1 and CDR2 are SGHDN and FVKESK. The CDR3 region is CASSQAGLAGAEQFF. The DNA for the CDR3 is TGTGCCAGCAGCCAAGCAGGACTAGCGGGGGCTGAGCAGTTCTTC.

This chain joins TRBV6-1 and TRBJ2-7; no reliable D call. The CDR3 runs to 14 residues. Deletions cut 3 bases from V and 2 bases from J, with 11 bases between. Germline CDR1 reads MNHNS; CDR2 reads SASEGT. For the CDR3, the DNA is TGTGCCAGCAGTGACAGTCTAGATCCCTACGAGCAGTACTTC. Translated: CASSDSLDPYEQYF.

Notes on this clone: Other nucleotide sequences from this sample produce the same CDR3. The chain combines TRBV6-6 with TRBJ1-5, with D tentatively TRBD1 (5 bases). Deletions cut 6 bases from V and 0 bases from J, with 12 bases between. This CDR3 has 15 residues. The germline V gene encodes CDR1 MNHNY and CDR2 SVGAGI (reference sequence). CDR3 sequence (DNA): TGTGCCAGCAGCTTCTCGACAGTTAGCAATCAGCCCCAGCATTTT. This sequence encodes CASSFSTVSNQPQHF.

The V call is TRBV9, the J call TRBJ1-6; TRBD1 aligns across 10 bases. Germline V CDR1 and CDR2: SGDLS, YYNGEE. This CDR3 region has 15 residues. J was trimmed by 10 bases and V by 2 bases; bases with no gene match: 6. The CDR3 is CASSVGGQGWSPLHF. In nucleotides, the CDR3 is TGTGCCAGCAGCGTGGGGGGACAGGGGTGGTCACCCCTCCACTTT.

CDR3 sequence reads: CASSFEGTSGSKNEQFF. CDR3 bases: TGTGCCAGCAGCTTCGAAGGGACTAGCGGGAGTAAGAATGAGCAGTTCTTC. The chain joins TRBV7-8 to TRBJ2-1, with 14 bases identical to TRBD2. Per germline, CDR1 SGHVS and CDR2 FQNEAQ. Trimming at V came to 3 bases and at J to 7 bases, leaving 8 bases not matched to a gene. CDR3 length equals 17 residues.

This chain joins TRBV10-3 and TRBJ1-3; D remains unclear. The germline V gene has CDR1 ENHRY and CDR2 SYGVKD. The CDR3 spans 12 residues. The V end lost 8 bases, the J end lost 6 bases, and 11 bases lay between the germline ends. The CDR3 sequence: CAISPIENTIYF. The CDR3 DNA sequence: TGTGCCATCTCCCCCATAGAAAACACCATATATTTT.